Listed below are T cell receptor beta chains from one sample, sequenced in a study of post-analysis software for immune sequencing data. TCRdb used MiXCR to reprocess the PCR reads, holding one entry per CDR3 protein. The sample includes fewer than 600,000 distinct CDR3 sequences, roughly 45% seen only once; the top ten take 9% to 14%. Sequenced input: blood. These receptor sequences come from a girl under 18 with multiple sclerosis. CDR3s leave out the opening cysteine and the closing phenylalanine or tryptophan. Fields, in order: J gene, V gene, CDR3 protein.

- TRBV4-3 ASSQGRFYEQY
TRBJ2-7 TRBV20-1 SAQGSPYEQY
TRBJ1-2 TRBV3-1 ASSRLASPTGNYGYT
TRBJ1-1 TRBV13 ASSSLFESTEAF
TRBJ2-3 TRBV25-1 ASSVRESQDTQY
TRBJ1-5 TRBV3-1 ASSQDSQGTNQPQH
- TRBV20-1 SAGGTSGSQYEQY
TRBJ1-2 TRBV6-6 ASSYGTGSYGYT
TRBJ1-5 TRBV7-2 ASSPINQPQH
TRBJ2-3 TRBV10-3 AISFSLSGTSTDTQY
TRBJ2-6 TRBV29-1 SVEGRRGSGANVLT
TRBJ2-1 TRBV9 ASSVGGDNEQF
TRBJ2-1 TRBV7-2 ASSPLTHSYNEQF
TRBJ2-7 TRBV28 ASSFGAGVYEQY
- TRBV2 ASRADRGPQETQY
TRBJ2-3 TRBV4-1 ASSRGRTDTQY
TRBJ2-1 TRBV15 AASRARASYNEQF
TRBJ1-1 TRBV10-2 ASSDGGVTEAF
TRBJ2-7 TRBV10-3 AIRSQGLALSYEQY
TRBJ2-1 TRBV29-1 SVEVYNEQF
TRBJ2-7 TRBV5-1 ASSWTSGHSYEQY
TRBJ2-1 TRBV14 ASSLSGKEF
TRBJ1-4 TRBV4-2 ASSQMTVRGEKLF
- TRBV5-4 ASSLGAPGQGSYNEQY
TRBJ2-1 TRBV28 ASSLGLAPRGEQF
TRBJ1-1 TRBV4-1 ASSPKNTGSTLTMKAF
TRBJ1-2 TRBV7-2 ASPSPSSRQIYGYT
TRBJ2-5 TRBV14 ASSQVNRRETQY
TRBJ2-7 TRBV7-3 ASSLIAGVAYEQY
TRBJ2-7 TRBV7-9 ASSSTTGTSYEQY
TRBJ2-7 TRBV7-2 ASRLAGSYKQY
TRBJ2-5 TRBV4-3 ASSQRTPQETQY
TRBJ1-5 TRBV24-1 ATSVGSSQPQH
TRBJ2-1 TRBV7-2 ASSSETGGGHEQF
TRBJ2-5 TRBV7-2 ASSTTNWGQGYQETQY
TRBJ2-1 TRBV28 ASTGWTQAHNEQF
TRBJ2-3 TRBV7-3 ASSLIVGADTQY
TRBJ2-1 TRBV30 ALFGGAVEQF
TRBJ2-2 TRBV5-6 ASSVVNGELF
TRBJ1-5 TRBV6-6 ASTQEGQSYSNQPQH
TRBJ1-5 TRBV27 ASSPRRQEPQH
TRBJ2-5 TRBV10-2 ASSDTAQETQY
TRBJ2-1 TRBV6-1 ASTKQTSGSYNEQF
TRBJ1-1 TRBV11-2 ASSLETGTGGIEAF